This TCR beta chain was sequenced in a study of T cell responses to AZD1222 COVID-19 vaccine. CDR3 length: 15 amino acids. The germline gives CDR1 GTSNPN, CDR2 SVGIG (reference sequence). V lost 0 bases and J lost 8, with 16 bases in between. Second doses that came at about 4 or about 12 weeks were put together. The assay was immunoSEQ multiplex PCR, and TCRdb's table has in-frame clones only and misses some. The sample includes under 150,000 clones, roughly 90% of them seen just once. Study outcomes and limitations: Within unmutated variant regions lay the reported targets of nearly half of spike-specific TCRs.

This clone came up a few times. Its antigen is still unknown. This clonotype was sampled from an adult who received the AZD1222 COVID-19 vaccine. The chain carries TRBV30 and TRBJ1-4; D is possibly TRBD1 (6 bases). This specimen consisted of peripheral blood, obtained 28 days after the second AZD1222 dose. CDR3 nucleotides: TGTGCCTGGAGTGTAACGGCGGGGGGCAGCGAAAAACTGTTTTTT. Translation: CAWSVTAGGSEKLFF.